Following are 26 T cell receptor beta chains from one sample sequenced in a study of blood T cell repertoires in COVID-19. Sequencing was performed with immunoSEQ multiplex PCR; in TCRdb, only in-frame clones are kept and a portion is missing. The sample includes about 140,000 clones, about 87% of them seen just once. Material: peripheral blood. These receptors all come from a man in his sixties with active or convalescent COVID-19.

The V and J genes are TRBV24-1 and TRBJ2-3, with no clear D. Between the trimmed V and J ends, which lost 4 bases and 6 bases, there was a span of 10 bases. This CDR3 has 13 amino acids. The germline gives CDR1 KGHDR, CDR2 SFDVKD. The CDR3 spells CATSDSRVDTQYF. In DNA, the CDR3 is TGTGCCACCAGTGACTCTAGAGTCGATACGCAGTATTTT.

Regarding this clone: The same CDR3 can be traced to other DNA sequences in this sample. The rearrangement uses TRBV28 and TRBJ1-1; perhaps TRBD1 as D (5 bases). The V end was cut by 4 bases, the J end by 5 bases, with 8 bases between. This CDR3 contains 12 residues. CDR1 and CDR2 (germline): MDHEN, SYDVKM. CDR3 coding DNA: TGTGCCAGCAGTTCCCAGGGTACTGAAGCTTTCTTT. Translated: CASSSQGTEAFF.

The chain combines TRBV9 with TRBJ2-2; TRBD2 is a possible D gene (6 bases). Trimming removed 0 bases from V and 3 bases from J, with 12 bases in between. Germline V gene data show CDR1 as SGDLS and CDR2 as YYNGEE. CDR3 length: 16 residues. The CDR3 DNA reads TGTGCCAGCAGCGTAGATGGCGGGATCTACACCGGGGAGCTGTTTTTT. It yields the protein CASSVDGGIYTGELFF.

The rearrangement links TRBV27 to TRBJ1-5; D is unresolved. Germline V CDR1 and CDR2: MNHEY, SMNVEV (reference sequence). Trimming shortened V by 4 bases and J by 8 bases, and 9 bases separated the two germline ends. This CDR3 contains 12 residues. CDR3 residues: CASSSVGEPQHF. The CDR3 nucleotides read TGTGCCAGCAGTTCTGTCGGGGAGCCCCAGCATTTT.

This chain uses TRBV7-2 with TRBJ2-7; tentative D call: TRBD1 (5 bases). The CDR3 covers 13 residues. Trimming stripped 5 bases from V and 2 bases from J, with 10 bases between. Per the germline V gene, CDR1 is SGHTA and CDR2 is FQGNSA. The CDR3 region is CASSPGSAYEQYF. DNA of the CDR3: TGTGCCAGCAGCCCAGGGTCTGCCTACGAGCAGTACTTC.

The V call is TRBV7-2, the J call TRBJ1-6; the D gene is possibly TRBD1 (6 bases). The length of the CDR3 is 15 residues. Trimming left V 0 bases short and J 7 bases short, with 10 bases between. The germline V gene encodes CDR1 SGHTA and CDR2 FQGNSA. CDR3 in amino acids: CASSLAQGWNSPLHF. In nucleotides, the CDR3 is TGTGCCAGCAGCTTAGCCCAGGGGTGGAATTCACCCCTCCACTTT.

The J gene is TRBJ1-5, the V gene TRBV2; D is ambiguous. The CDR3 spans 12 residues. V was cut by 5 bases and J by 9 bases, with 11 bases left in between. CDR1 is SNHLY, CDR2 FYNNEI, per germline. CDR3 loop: CASSHNGGPQHF. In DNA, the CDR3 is TGTGCCAGCAGTCATAACGGTGGGCCCCAGCATTTT. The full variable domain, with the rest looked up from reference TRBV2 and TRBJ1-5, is EPEVTQTPSHQVTQMGQEVILRCVPISNHLYFYWYRQILGQKVEFLVSFYNNEISEKSEIFDDQFSVERPDGSNFTLKIRSTKLEDSAMYFCASSHNGGPQHFGDGTRLSIL.

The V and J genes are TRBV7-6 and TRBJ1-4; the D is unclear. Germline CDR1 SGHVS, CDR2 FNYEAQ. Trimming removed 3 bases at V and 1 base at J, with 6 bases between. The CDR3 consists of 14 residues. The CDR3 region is CASSFGGTNEKLFF. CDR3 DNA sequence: TGTGCCAGCAGCTTTGGCGGAACTAATGAAAAACTGTTTTTT.

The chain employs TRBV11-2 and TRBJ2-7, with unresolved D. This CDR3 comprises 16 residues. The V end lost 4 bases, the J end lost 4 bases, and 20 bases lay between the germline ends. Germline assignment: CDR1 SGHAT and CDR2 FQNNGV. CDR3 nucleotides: TGTGCCAGCAGCTCCAACTCCGCGGCGTTCGGGTACGAGCAGTACTTC. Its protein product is CASSSNSAAFGYEQYF.

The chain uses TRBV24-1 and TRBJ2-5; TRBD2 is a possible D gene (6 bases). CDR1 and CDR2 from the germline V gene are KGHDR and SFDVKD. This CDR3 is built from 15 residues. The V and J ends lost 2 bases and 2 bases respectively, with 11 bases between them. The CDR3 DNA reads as TGTGCCACCAGTGATTCTCTTGGGGGGCAAGAGACCCAGTACTTC. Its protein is CATSDSLGGQETQYF.

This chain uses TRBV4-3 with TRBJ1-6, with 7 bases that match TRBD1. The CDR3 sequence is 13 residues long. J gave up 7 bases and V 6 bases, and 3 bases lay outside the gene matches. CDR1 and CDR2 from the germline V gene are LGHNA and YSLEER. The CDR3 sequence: CASREQGNSPLHF. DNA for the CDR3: TGCGCCAGCAGGGAACAGGGGAATTCACCCCTCCACTTT.

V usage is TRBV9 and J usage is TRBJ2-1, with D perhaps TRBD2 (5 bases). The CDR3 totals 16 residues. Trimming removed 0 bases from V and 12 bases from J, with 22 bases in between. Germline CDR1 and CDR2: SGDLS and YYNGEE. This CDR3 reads CASSVVAGSSQAGQFF. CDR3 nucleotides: TGTGCCAGCAGCGTAGTAGCAGGCTCAAGTCAGGCGGGGCAGTTCTTC.

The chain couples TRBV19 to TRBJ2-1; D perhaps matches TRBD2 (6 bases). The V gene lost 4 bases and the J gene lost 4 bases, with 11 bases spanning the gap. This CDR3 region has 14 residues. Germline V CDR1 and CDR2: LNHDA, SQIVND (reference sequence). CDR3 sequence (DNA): TGTGCCAGTAGTACACCGGGAGAATACAATGAGCAGTTCTTC. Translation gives CASSTPGEYNEQFF.

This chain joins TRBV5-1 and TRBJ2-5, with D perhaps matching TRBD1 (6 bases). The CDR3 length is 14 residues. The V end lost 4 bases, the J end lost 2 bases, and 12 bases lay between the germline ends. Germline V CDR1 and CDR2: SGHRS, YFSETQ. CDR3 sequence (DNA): TGCGCCAGCAGCCCCCAGGGGAGTCAAGAGACCCAGTACTTC. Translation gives CASSPQGSQETQYF.

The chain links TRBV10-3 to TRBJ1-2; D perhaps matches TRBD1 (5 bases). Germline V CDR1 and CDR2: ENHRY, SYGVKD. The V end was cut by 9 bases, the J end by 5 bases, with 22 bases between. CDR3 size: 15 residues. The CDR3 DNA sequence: TGTGCCATGTCTCGAGCCTCCTTCGACAGATATGGCTACACCTTC. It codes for CAMSRASFDRYGYTF.

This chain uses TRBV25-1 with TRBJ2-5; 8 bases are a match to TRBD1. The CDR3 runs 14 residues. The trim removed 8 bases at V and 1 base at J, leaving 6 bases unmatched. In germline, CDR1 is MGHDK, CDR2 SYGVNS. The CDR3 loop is CASSSTGGQETQYF. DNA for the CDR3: TGTGCCAGCTCTTCCACAGGGGGCCAAGAGACCCAGTACTTC.

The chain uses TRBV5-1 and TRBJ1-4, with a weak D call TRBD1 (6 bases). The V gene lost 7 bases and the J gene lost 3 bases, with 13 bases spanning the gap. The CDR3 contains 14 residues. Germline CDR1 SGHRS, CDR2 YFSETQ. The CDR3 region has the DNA TGCGCCAGCGGAAAGGACAGCTCTAATGAAAAACTGTTTTTT. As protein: CASGKDSSNEKLFF.

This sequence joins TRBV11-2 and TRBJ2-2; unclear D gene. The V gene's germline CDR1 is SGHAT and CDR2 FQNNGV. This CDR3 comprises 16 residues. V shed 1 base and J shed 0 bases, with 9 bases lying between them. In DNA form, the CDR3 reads TGTGCCAGCAGCTTAGTGCCGAGCACGAACACCGGGGAGCTGTTTTTT. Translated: CASSLVPSTNTGELFF.

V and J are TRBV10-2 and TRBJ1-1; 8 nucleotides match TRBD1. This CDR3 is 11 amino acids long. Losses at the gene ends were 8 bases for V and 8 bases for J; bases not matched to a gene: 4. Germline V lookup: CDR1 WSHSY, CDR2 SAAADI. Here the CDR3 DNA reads TGCGCCAGCGGACAGGGCGCGGAAGCTTTCTTT. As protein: CASGQGAEAFF.

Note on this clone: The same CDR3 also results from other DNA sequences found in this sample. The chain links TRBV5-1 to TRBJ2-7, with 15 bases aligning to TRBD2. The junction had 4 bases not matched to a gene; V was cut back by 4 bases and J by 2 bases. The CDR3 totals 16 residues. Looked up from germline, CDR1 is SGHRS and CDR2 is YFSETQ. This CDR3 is CASSAGLAGGTYEQYF. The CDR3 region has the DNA TGCGCCAGCAGCGCGGGACTAGCGGGAGGCACCTACGAGCAGTACTTC. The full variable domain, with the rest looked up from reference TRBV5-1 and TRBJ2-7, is KAGVTQTPRYLIKTRGQQVTLSCSPISGHRSVSWYQQTPGQGLQFLFEYFSETQRNKGNFPGRFSGRQFSNSRSEMNVSTLELGDSALYLCASSAGLAGGTYEQYFGPGTRLTVT.

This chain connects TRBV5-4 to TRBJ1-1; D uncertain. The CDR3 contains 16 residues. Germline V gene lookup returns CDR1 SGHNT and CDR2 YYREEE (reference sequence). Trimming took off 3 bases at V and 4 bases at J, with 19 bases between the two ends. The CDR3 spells CASSSSKSRIGTEAFF. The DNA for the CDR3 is TGTGCCAGCAGCTCCTCAAAGTCGAGGATTGGCACTGAAGCTTTCTTT.

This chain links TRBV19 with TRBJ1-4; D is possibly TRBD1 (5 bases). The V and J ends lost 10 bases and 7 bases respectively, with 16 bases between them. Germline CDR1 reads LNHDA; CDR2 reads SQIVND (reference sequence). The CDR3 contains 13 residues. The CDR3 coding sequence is TGTGCCACTGTTGGGCAGGGTTTTGAAAAACTGTTTTTT. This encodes CATVGQGFEKLFF.

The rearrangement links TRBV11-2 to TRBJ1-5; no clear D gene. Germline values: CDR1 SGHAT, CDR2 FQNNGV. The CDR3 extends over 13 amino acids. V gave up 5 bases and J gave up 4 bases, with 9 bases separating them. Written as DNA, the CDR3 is TGTGCCAGCAGCCTTGGCCTGAATCAGCCCCAGCATTTT. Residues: CASSLGLNQPQHF.

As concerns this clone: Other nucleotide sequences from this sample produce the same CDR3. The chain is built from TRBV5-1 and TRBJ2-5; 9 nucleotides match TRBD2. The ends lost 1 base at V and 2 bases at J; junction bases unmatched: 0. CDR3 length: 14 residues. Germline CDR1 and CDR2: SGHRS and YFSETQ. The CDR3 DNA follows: TGCGCCAGCAGCTTGACTAGCGGGCAAGAGACCCAGTACTTC. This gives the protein CASSLTSGQETQYF.

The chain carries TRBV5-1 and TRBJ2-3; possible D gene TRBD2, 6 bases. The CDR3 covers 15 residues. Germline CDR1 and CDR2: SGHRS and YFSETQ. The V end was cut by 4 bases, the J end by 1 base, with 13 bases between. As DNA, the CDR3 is TGCGCCAGCAGCCTGGAGGCTAGCGGCACAGATACGCAGTATTTT. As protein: CASSLEASGTDTQYF.

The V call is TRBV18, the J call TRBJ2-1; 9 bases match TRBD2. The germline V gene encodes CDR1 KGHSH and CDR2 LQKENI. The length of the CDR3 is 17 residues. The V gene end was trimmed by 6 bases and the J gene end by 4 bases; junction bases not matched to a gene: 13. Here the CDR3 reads CASSLGLASVLYNEQFF. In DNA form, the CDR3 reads TGTGCCAGCTCCCTTGGACTAGCGTCCGTCCTTTACAATGAGCAGTTCTTC.